This TCR beta chain was sequenced for a study of early T cells in non-severe SARS-CoV-2 infection. Regarding the study as a whole: VDJdb matches were skewed toward anti-spike CD8 T cell responses.

Individual cDNA molecules were tagged with unique molecular identifiers, the study reported. In TCRdb, the 5' RACE reads were re-called with MiXCR into one record per CDR3 protein. There are 57,000 or so distinct CDR3 sequences in the sample; about 12% occur only once, and roughly 1.2% lies in the top ten. CDR1 is SGHRS and CDR2 is YFSETQ in the germline V gene. The V and J ends lost 4 bases and 10 bases, in that order; junction bases with no gene match: 6. CDR3 length: 12 residues. For this clonotype: Its antigen is not identified.

This TCR was recovered from an adult who was a healthcare worker with PCR-confirmed SARS-CoV-2 infection or an uninfected control (not recorded which). The donor label of this sample is uncertain. V is TRBV5-1 and J is TRBJ1-1; 8 bases are shared with TRBD1. The source material was whole blood, sampled at baseline. This chain's CDR3 is CASSHGQGIAFF. CDR3 bases: TGCGCCAGCAGCCATGGACAGGGAATAGCTTTCTTT. Full variable domain (missing parts from reference TRBV5-1 and TRBJ1-1): KAGVTQTPRYLIKTRGQQVTLSCSPISGHRSVSWYQQTPGQGLQFLFEYFSETQRNKGNFPGRFSGRQFSNSRSEMNVSTLELGDSALYLCASSHGQGIAFFGQGTRLTVV.